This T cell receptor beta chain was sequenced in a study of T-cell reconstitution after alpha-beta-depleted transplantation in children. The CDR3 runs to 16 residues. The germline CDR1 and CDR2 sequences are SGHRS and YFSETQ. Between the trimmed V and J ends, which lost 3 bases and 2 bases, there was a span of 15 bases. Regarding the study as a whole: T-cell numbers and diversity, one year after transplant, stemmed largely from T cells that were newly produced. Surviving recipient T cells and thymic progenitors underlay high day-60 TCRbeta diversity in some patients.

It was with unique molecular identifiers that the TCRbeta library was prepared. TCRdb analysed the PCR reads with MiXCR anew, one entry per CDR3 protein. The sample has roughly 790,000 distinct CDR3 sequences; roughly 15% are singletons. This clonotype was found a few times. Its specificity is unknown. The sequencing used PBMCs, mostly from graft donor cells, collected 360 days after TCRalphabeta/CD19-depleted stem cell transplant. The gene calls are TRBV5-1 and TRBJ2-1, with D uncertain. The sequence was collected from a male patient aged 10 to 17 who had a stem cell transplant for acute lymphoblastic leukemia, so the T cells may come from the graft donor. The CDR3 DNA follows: TGCGCCAGCAGCTCCCCCCGACTCGTGACCTACAATGAGCAGTTCTTC. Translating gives CASSSPRLVTYNEQFF. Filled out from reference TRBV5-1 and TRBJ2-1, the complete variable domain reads KAGVTQTPRYLIKTRGQQVTLSCSPISGHRSVSWYQQTPGQGLQFLFEYFSETQRNKGNFPGRFSGRQFSNSRSEMNVSTLELGDSALYLCASSSPRLVTYNEQFFGPGTRLTVL.